What follows are 13 T cell receptor beta chains derived from one specimen sequenced in a study of T-cell memory formation after mild COVID-19. Using its own MiXCR run on the 5' RACE reads, TCRdb lists one record per CDR3 protein. The table has under 150,000 distinct CDR3 sequences, over 20% seen once. Source material: PBMCs or a T cell subset sorted from them (not recorded which). The receptor source for this set is a man younger than 35 who had mild COVID-19 (a few samples of this study predate the infection). Cell type and time point are not known.

In its sample, this clonotype was seen a few times. This chain joins TRBV12-5 and TRBJ1-5; no clear D gene. The CDR3 loop spans 17 amino acids. Germline lookup yields CDR1 LGHNT and CDR2 FRNRAP. The germline V and J ends were trimmed by 6 bases and 5 bases, with 23 bases remaining between them. DNA for the CDR3: TGTGCTAGTGGGGCCACGGGTCAACTAAGCCCCGATCAGCCCCAGCATTTT. As protein: CASGATGQLSPDQPQHF.

The J gene is TRBJ2-7, the V gene TRBV7-6; D possibly corresponds to TRBD2 (6 bases). Germline V lookup: CDR1 SGHVS, CDR2 FNYEAQ. V lost 2 bases and J lost 0, with 11 bases in between. The CDR3 runs to 15 residues. CDR3 DNA sequence: TGTGCCAGCAGCTTAACCGAGGGACTCTCCTACGAGCAGTACTTC. Protein: CASSLTEGLSYEQYF.

The J gene is TRBJ2-2, the V gene TRBV4-3; D might be TRBD2 (6 bases). The germline CDR1 and CDR2 sequences are LGHNA and YSLEER. V lost 4 bases, J lost 6 bases, and 15 bases lay in between. The CDR3 totals 15 residues. CDR3 DNA sequence: TGCGCCAGCAGCCTCGCGGGACTTGGGGCCGGGGAGCTGTTTTTT. Translated: CASSLAGLGAGELFF.

The genes are TRBV7-8 and TRBJ2-1; D gene uncertain. Germline assignment: CDR1 SGHVS and CDR2 FQNEAQ. The length of the CDR3 is 12 residues. Trimming cost V 7 bases and J 4 bases, with 8 bases left between them. For the CDR3, the DNA is TGTGCCAGCAACGACGGGTACAATGAGCAGTTCTTC. As protein: CASNDGYNEQFF.

This chain joins TRBV6-5 and TRBJ1-2; D may be TRBD1 (5 bases). The CDR3 is 13 amino acids. The V end lost 4 bases, the J end lost 4 bases, and 10 bases lay between the germline ends. Looked up from germline, CDR1 is MNHEY and CDR2 is SVGAGI. CDR3 coding DNA: TGTGCCAGCAGTTGGGGCCCTACCTATGGCTACACCTTC. It translates to CASSWGPTYGYTF.

The J gene is TRBJ2-3, the V gene TRBV11-2, with 9 bases identical to TRBD2. CDR3 length: 15 residues. After removal of 4 bases from V and 7 bases from J, the junction contained 9 bases not matched to a gene. Germline lookup yields CDR1 SGHAT and CDR2 FQNNGV. This chain's CDR3 is CASSYTPLAGNTQYF. The CDR3 DNA is TGTGCCAGCAGCTACACCCCCCTAGCGGGGAATACGCAGTATTTT.

The V gene is TRBV5-1, the J gene TRBJ2-2; perhaps TRBD1 as D (5 bases). Germline V gives CDR1 SGHRS, CDR2 YFSETQ. There are 17 residues in the CDR3. Trimming stripped 0 bases from V and 3 bases from J, with 15 bases between. CDR3 coding DNA: TGCGCCAGCAGCTTGGCCCAGGGAATTTCAGACACCGGGGAGCTGTTTTTT. This translates into CASSLAQGISDTGELFF.

This clonotype was picked up a small number of times. The chain links TRBV7-3 to TRBJ2-1; TRBD1 agrees at 8 bases. From germline, CDR1 is SGHTA and CDR2 FQGTGA. J was trimmed by 0 bases and V by 5 bases; bases with no gene match: 3. The CDR3 has 15 amino acids. CDR3: CASSHRGASYNEQFF. The CDR3 DNA sequence: TGTGCCAGCAGCCACAGGGGGGCCTCCTACAATGAGCAGTTCTTC. Combining the CDR3 with reference TRBV7-3 and TRBJ2-1 gives the whole variable domain GAGVSQTPSNKVTEKGKYVELRCDPISGHTALYWYRQSLGQGPEFLIYFQGTGAADDSGLPNDRFFAVRPEGSVSTLKIQRTERGDSAVYLCASSHRGASYNEQFFGPGTRLTVL.

The V and J genes are TRBV4-1 and TRBJ2-7; 7 bases map to TRBD2. From germline, CDR1 is MGHRA and CDR2 YSYEKL. The CDR3 contains 15 residues. V trimming: 3 bases; J trimming: 5 bases; junction bases outside the gene matches: 10. The CDR3 bases are TGCGCCAGCAGCCAGGACCCCACCGGGAGGAACGAGCAGTACTTC. As protein: CASSQDPTGRNEQYF.

This clonotype was found a few times. The V and J genes are TRBV7-6 and TRBJ2-3, with D maybe TRBD2 (6 bases). Germline values: CDR1 SGHVS, CDR2 FNYEAQ. Trimming removed 3 bases from V and 6 bases from J, with 25 bases in between. The CDR3 consists of 18 residues. CDR3 region: CASSLVGSARGPSDTQYF. CDR3 nucleotides: TGTGCCAGCAGCTTGGTGGGCTCGGCGCGGGGACCTTCTGATACGCAGTATTTT.

The chain uses TRBV4-1 and TRBJ2-7, with D uncertain. This CDR3 comprises 14 residues. The V gene lost 1 base and the J gene lost 2 bases, with 9 bases spanning the gap. Germline CDR1 reads MGHRA; CDR2 reads YSYEKL. DNA of the CDR3: TGCGCCAGCAGCCAAGTGCCCAGGACCTACGAGCAGTACTTC. Translating it yields CASSQVPRTYEQYF.

The chain links TRBV29-1 to TRBJ2-3; 11 bases are a match to TRBD2. The CDR3 runs to 13 residues. V lost 8 bases, J lost 6 bases, and 7 bases stayed unmatched. Germline CDR1 reads SQVTM; CDR2 reads ANQGSEA. CDR3 protein: CSLTSGDPDTQYF. CDR3 coding DNA: TGCAGCCTGACTAGCGGGGATCCGGATACGCAGTATTTT.

The V call is TRBV6-2 or TRBV6-3, the J call TRBJ2-7; D remains ambiguous. V lost 6 bases and J 1 base, leaving 10 bases between the germline ends. The CDR3 sequence is 13 residues long. CDR1 is MNHEY and CDR2 is SVGEGT in the germline V gene. CDR3 nucleotide sequence: TGTGCCAGCAGATCCGGCTGGTCCTACGAGCAGTACTTC. Amino acid sequence: CASRSGWSYEQYF.